This TCR beta chain was recovered during a study of cytomegalovirus exposure and HLA in healthy donors listed by TCRdb under 2017. Regarding the complete study: An earlier analysis of some 600 of the donors reported about 280 Gb of sequence data and about 120 million unique TCR beta sequences obtained from approximately 180 million T cells. An early release covering roughly 640 HLA-typed donors comprised approximately 300 gigabases of sequencing data and approximately 85 million unique TCR sequences. Of the roughly 400 genotyped donors, approximately 80% fell in the genetic ancestry cluster associated with self-reported Caucasian donors. The study aimed to test whether signatures of past pathogen exposure could be identified by cataloging public T cell receptors. The T cell repertoires of 666 subjects were profiled by immunosequencing and related to cytomegalovirus serostatus. A separate validation cohort of some 130 different subjects was used in addition to the 666-subject first cohort. High-throughput TCR immunosequencing, statistical association of individual TCRs with disease status, and machine learning were combined to predict cytomegalovirus infection status. A later analysis re-analyzed previously published TCR beta repertoires from roughly 690 donors and added high-resolution HLA genotyping to study TCR occurrence patterns. In the later analysis, no new phenotypic data were used to find candidate immune exposures; instead, reliance was placed on TCR beta sequences and their occurrence across donors. In an earlier analysis of more than 550 of the donors, high-throughput TCR beta sequencing was used to judge whether each TCR beta V gene segment behaved as functional or pseudogenic. Alongside the repertoire data, information on donor age, sex, ethnicity and CMV serostatus was compiled. Genome-wide SNP genotypes for about 65% of the 666 donors were used in a later genetic analysis, which treated that subset as a discovery cohort. All discovery cohort repertoires had been generated on a single sequencing platform. Class I and class II HLA loci were covered by the typing at four-digit resolution. The number of typed donors differed by locus: roughly 629-640 for A, B, C, DRB1 and DQB1; approximately 520 for DQA1; around 610 for DPA1; and about 450 for DPB1. Because of strong linkage in the cohort, roughly five DR-DQ haplotypes were treated as single units for association and clustering. On average, around 240,000 unique TCR beta nucleotide sequences were sequenced per donor among some 430 genotyped donors of the cohort, with 15% to 20% of those sequences being non-productive.

This clone was observed a few times. Its antigen specificity is not known. No base-level quality is on record; no much larger clone is a single base apart. Including cysteine and phenylalanine, the CDR3 has 16 amino acids. Here the CDR3 DNA is all that survives: 48 bases in frame from base 1. The germline V gene (reference sequence) yields LNHNV for CDR1 and YYDKDF for CDR2. Unmatched junction bases come to 8, with V trimmed by 5 bases and J by 2 bases. Broader findings and caveats from the paper: A later analysis found that HLA-associated TCR beta chains were more clonally expanded and had lower generation probabilities than equally common non-associated chains. The authors suggested that the approach could potentially be generalized to other disease states and immunological phenotypes. In the study, roughly 160 TCR beta chains were listed as associated with cytomegalovirus. Because HLA typing was missing for some donors at each locus, association tests included only the typed subset. In an earlier analysis of some 500 of the donors, most TCR beta V segments appeared in productive rearrangements about 87% or about 30% of the time, broadly matching IMGT annotations. While some public TCRs were present in many individuals, most TCR sequences turned up only very rarely across donors. A further reported finding was that TCR beta sequences accurately predicted the HLA-A and HLA-B alleles for most subjects in the first cohort. In a later analysis, some 18,000 TCR beta sequences were associated with specific HLA alleles at a false discovery rate of 0.05. A few of the identified cytomegalovirus-associated TCR beta chains were confirmed in vitro to be specific for cytomegalovirus antigens. Sequencing depth was assumed to be roughly uniform across donors in the presence/absence analyses, though that assumption may not hold. Immune exposure information for the cohort was limited to CMV serostatus. The cohort was sequenced for TCR beta chains only, and without alpha or paired-chain data the features that could be detected were limited. In a later analysis, several top co-occurrence clusters were reported to appear linked to parvovirus B19, influenza, CMV and Epstein-Barr virus. The 87-base-pair reads could not distinguish some IMGT-functional V segments, including TRBV6-2 and TRBV6-3, so those segments were excluded. In both the original and validation cohorts, the classifier was reported to diagnose cytomegalovirus status with high specificity and sensitivity. Correlated functional status among segregating V segments might be attributable to linkage disequilibrium, but an unknown experimental factor could not be ruled out. In a later genetic analysis, fewer N-insertions in productive TCRs were reported among donors in an Asian-associated ancestry cluster than the 666-donor mean. In a later analysis, TCR association rates were found to vary across HLA loci, with the most associated TCRs seen for DRB1 alleles and the fewest for HLA-C alleles. The earlier analysis of nearly 600 of the donors excluded fewer than 20 rarely observed V segments, including chromosome 9 orphons, because counts were too low. An association between a missense DCLRE1C variant and V-gene and J-gene trimming of TCR beta chains was found in a later genetic analysis and replicated in an independent cohort. When HLA alleles, especially DR and DQ, strongly co-occurred, attributing TCR associations to individual alleles was difficult. A later analysis found that most CMV-associated TCR beta chains appeared HLA-restricted, with HLA associations seemingly driven largely by CMV exposure. The sequencing pipeline was judged likely to have produced a cluster of highly shared sequence variants as a technical artifact.

Receptor amplification or capture employed the immunoSEQ multiplex PCR assay. A mixture of 60 forward primers for TCR Vbeta segments and 13 reverse primers for TCR Jbeta segments was used in the multiplex PCR. A multiplex PCR assay on genomic DNA amplified the CDR3 region of rearranged TCR beta genes. The Illumina HiSeq System was used to sequence the amplified TCR beta libraries as 87-base-pair reads. The paper's data handling went like this. A later analysis tallied 75 million to 95 million unique TCR beta chains across the 666 repertoires, and approximately 11 million of those chains were shared by two or more donors. Raw reads were error-corrected and collapsed into unique sequences with a nearest-neighbor algorithm that merged closely related sequences to remove PCR and sequencing errors. V, D and J gene segments were assigned by aligning CDR3 sequences to IMGT reference sequences. Each retained sequence needed at least a six-nucleotide match to both a V gene segment and a J gene segment. A rearrangement counted as productive if the CDR3 had no stop codons and remained in frame with V and J, and every other rearrangement counted as non-productive. Following IMGT convention, CDR3 was defined as the stretch from the second conserved V-encoded cysteine to the conserved J-encoded phenylalanine. In an earlier analysis of around 540 of the donors, sequences lacking an unambiguous match to a single V gene segment were excluded. In an earlier analysis of several hundred of the donors, V segments were called functional above 56.7% productive rearrangements and were called segregating when the between-donor standard deviation exceeded 5%. A statistical classification framework was built to diagnose cytomegalovirus status from the catalog of TCR beta chain sequences. A later analysis assigned V and J genes by comparing TCR nucleotide sequences with IMGT/GENE-DB human TR gene sequences. Using the TCRdist pipeline, a later analysis assigned CDR3 sequences along with most-parsimonious VDJ recombination scenarios. In a later analysis, each TCR beta chain was defined by its CDR3 amino acid sequence together with its V-gene family, and reads without a unique V-gene family were excluded. A later analysis removed roughly 590 highly shared, low-generation-probability nucleotide sequences to deal with suspected cross-contamination and a sequencing artifact. For each public chain, a later analysis derived a clonal expansion index from normalized ranks of inferred template counts within each repertoire. In a later analysis, generation probabilities were computed with a VDJ recombination model fitted to out-of-frame rearrangements, and the resulting probabilities were checked against IGoR. In a later analysis, hypergeometric tests were used to score TCR-TCR, TCR-HLA and TCR-CMV co-occurrence, with a repertoire-size bias correction applied to TCR pairs. To estimate false discovery rates, a later analysis permuted the HLA or CMV assignments 20 times. In a later analysis, co-occurring TCRs were grouped using DBSCAN, and TCRdist sequence similarity was added for clustering within HLA-allele-positive subsets. Co-occurrence clustering excluded repertoires with fewer than 30,000 or more than 120,000 public chains, plus five with anomalous nucleotide sharing. TCRdb obtained this table from immuneACCESS and retained in-frame rearrangements with V and J assigned. These tables miss some clones; where compared with another copy, unresolved V genes account for less than half of the shortfall, and the remainder is unexplained. The DNA was the basis for D and trimming; V, J and clone size are from that table. A total of about 150,000 clones appear in this sample, roughly four fifths of them only once. The top ten hold approximately 3.6% of the sample.

The cohort comprised fewer than 700 healthy bone marrow donors. At the time of sampling, every cohort member was nominally healthy, though immune exposures that went unrecorded were likely present. The donor tested CMV seronegative, placing the donor among the roughly 400 seronegative members of the cohort. Every donor gave a peripheral blood sample, and the peripheral blood mononuclear cells from that sample were used for TCR beta sequencing. Genomic DNA was extracted from the blood cell samples with the Qiagen DNeasy Blood Extraction Kit. The V and J genes are TRBV15 and TRBJ2-3, with 9 bases in between that match TRBD2. The sequenced material came from PBMCs. The receptor was isolated from a male donor in good health and CMV-seronegative. CDR3 reads: CATSAELAGATDTQYF. DNA sequence: TGTGCCACCAGCGCCGAGTTAGCGGGAGCCACAGATACGCAGTATTTT. With the rest looked up from the reference TRBV15 and TRBJ2-3 genes rather than sequenced, the full variable domain is DAMVIQNPRYQVTQFGKPVTLSCSQTLNHNVMYWYQQKSSQAPKLLFHYYDKDFNNEADTPDNFQSRRPNTSFCFLDIRSPGLGDTAMYLCATSAELAGATDTQYFGPGTRLTVL.